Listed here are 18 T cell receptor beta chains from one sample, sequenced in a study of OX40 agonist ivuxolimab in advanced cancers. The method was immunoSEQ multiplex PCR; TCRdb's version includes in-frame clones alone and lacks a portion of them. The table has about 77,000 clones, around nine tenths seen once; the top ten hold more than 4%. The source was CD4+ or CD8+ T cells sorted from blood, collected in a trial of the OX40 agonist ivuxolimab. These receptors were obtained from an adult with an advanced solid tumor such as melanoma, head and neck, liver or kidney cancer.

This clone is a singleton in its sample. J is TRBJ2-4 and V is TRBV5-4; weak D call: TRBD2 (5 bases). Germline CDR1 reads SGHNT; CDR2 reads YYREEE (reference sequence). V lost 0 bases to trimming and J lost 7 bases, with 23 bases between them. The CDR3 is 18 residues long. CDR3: CASSLGLFNETRENIQYF. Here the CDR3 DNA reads TGTGCCAGCAGCTTGGGCCTCTTCAACGAGACAAGGGAGAACATTCAGTACTTC.

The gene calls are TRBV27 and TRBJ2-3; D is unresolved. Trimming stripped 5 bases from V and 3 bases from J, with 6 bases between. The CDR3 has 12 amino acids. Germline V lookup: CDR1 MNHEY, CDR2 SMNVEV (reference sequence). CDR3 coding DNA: TGTGCCAGCAGTCCGACAACAGATACGCAGTATTTT. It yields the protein CASSPTTDTQYF.

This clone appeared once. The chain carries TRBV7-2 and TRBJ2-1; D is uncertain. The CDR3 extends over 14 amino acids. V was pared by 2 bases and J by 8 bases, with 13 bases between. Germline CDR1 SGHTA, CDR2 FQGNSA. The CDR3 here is CASSLTLSGHEQFF. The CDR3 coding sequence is TGTGCCAGCAGCTTAACTTTATCGGGCCATGAGCAGTTCTTC.

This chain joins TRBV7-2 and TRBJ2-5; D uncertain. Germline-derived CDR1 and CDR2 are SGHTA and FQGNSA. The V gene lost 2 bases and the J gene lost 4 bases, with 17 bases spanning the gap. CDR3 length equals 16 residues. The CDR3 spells CASSLSVRSLGETQYF. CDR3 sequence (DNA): TGTGCCAGCAGCTTAAGTGTAAGGAGTCTGGGAGAGACCCAGTACTTC.

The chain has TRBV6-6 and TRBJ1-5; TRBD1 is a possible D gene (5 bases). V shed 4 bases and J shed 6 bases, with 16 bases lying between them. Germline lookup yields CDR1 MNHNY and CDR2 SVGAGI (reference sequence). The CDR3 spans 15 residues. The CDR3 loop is CASSFLGGGGQPQHF. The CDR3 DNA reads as TGTGCCAGCAGTTTCTTGGGCGGGGGGGGTCAGCCCCAGCATTTT.

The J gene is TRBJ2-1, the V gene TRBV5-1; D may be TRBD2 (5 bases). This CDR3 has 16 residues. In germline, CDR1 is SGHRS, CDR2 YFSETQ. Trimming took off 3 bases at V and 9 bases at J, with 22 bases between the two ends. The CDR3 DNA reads TGCGCCAGCAGCTCAGAACTAGTTAGTGTGGGCACTGAGCAGTTCTTC. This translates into CASSSELVSVGTEQFF. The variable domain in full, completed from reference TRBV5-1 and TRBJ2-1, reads KAGVTQTPRYLIKTRGQQVTLSCSPISGHRSVSWYQQTPGQGLQFLFEYFSETQRNKGNFPGRFSGRQFSNSRSEMNVSTLELGDSALYLCASSSELVSVGTEQFFGPGTRLTVL.

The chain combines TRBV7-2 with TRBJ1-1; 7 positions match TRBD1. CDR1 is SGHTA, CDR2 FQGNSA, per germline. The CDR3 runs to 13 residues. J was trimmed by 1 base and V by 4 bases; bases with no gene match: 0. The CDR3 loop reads CASSWTGNTEAFF. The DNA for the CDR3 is TGTGCCAGCAGCTGGACAGGGAACACTGAAGCTTTCTTT.

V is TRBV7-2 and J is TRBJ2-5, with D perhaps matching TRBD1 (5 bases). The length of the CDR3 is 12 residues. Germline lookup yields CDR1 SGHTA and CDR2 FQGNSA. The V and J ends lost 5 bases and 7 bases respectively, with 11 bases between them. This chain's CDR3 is CASSPGLGTQYF. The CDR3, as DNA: TGTGCCAGCAGCCCAGGGTTGGGGACCCAGTACTTC.

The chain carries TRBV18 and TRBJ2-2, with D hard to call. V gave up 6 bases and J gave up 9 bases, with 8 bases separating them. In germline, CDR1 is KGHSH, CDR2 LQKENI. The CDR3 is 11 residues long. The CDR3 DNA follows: TGTGCCAGCTCCTCAGGCCGGGAGCTGTTTTTT. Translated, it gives CASSSGRELFF.

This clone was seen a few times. This CDR3 is CASSPFTVNTEAFF. CDR3 in DNA: TGTGCCAGCTCACCTTTTACAGTGAACACTGAAGCTTTCTTT. The chain links TRBV18 to TRBJ1-1, with D hard to call. The length of the CDR3 is 14 residues. CDR1 is KGHSH, CDR2 LQKENI, per germline. V was trimmed by 3 bases and J by 0 bases, leaving 8 bases between them.

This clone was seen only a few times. DNA for the CDR3: TGTGCCAGCAGCTACGCCGGGACCTACGAGCAGTACTTC. Its protein product is CASSYAGTYEQYF. The genes are TRBV11-2 and TRBJ2-7; TRBD2 is a possible D gene (5 bases). CDR1 SGHAT and CDR2 FQNNGV come from the germline V gene. The CDR3 has 13 residues. Trimming shortened V by 4 bases and J by 2 bases, and 9 bases separated the two germline ends.

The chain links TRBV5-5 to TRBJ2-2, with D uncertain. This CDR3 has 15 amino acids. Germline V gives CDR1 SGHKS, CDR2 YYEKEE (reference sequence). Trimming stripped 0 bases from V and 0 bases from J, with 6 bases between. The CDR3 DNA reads TGTGCCAGCAGCTTGGAGGGTTCGAACACCGGGGAGCTGTTTTTT. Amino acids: CASSLEGSNTGELFF.

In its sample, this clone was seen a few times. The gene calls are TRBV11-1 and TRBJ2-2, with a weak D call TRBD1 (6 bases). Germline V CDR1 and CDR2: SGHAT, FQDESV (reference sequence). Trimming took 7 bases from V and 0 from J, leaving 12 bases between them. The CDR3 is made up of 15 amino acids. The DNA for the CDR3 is TGTGCCAGCAACAGGGTCGGAGCGAACACCGGGGAGCTGTTTTTT. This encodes CASNRVGANTGELFF.

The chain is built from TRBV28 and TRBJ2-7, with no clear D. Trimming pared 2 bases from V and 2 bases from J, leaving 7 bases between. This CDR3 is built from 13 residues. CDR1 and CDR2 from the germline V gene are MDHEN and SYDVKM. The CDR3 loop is CASSLGLPYEQYF. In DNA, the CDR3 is TGTGCCAGCAGTTTAGGTCTTCCCTACGAGCAGTACTTC.

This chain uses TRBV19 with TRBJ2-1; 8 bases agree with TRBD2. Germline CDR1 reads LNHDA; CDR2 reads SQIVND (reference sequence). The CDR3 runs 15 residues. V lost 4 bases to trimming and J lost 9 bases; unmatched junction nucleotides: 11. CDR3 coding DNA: TGTGCCAGTAGTACCTCGGGACTAGTGCCTGTTGAGCAGTTCTTC. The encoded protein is CASSTSGLVPVEQFF.

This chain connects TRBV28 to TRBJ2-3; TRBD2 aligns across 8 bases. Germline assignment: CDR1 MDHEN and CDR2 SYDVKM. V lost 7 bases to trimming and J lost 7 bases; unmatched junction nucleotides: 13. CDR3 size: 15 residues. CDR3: CASTSLGTSLYTQYF. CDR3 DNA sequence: TGTGCCAGCACTTCCCTCGGGACTAGTCTCTATACGCAGTATTTT. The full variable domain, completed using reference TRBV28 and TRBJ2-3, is DVKVTQSSRYLVKRTGEKVFLECVQDMDHENMFWYRQDPGLGLRLIYFSYDVKMKEKGDIPEGYSVSREKKERFSLILESASTNQTSMYLCASTSLGTSLYTQYFGPGTRLTVL.

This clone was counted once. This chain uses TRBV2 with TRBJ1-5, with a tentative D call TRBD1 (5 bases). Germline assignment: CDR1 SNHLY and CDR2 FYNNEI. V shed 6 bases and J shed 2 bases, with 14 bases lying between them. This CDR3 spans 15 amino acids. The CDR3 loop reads CASRAGGPGNQPQHF. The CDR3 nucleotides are TGTGCCAGCAGAGCCGGGGGTCCGGGCAATCAGCCCCAGCATTTT. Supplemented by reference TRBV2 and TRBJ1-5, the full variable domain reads EPEVTQTPSHQVTQMGQEVILRCVPISNHLYFYWYRQILGQKVEFLVSFYNNEISEKSEIFDDQFSVERPDGSNFTLKIRSTKLEDSAMYFCASRAGGPGNQPQHFGDGTRLSIL.

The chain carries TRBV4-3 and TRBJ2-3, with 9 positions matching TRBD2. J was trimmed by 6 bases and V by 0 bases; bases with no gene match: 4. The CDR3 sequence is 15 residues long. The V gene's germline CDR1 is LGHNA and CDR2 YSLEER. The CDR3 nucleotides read TGCGCCAGCAGCCAAGATGGGGGACTAGCTGATACGCAGTATTTT. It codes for CASSQDGGLADTQYF.